This TCR beta chain came from a study of blood T cell repertoires in COVID-19. Per the authors' pipeline: Scientists estimated how many nucleated cells there were by amplifying reference gene primers. Clones were read by immunoSEQ multiplex PCR, and TCRdb kept only the in-frame ones, dropping some. V, J and clone size were drawn from that table, and D and trimming were deduced from the DNA. The repertoire consists of some 150,000 clones, with over 60% occurring once and the leading ten covering approximately 4.5%. CDR3 length: 14 residues. The ends lost 4 bases at V and 8 bases at J; junction bases unmatched: 7. Germline V gene data show CDR1 as SNHLY and CDR2 as FYNNEI.

The chain joins TRBV2 to TRBJ1-4; 7 bases fit TRBD1. The origin of this receptor is a woman of 80 years or more with active or convalescent COVID-19. Material: peripheral blood. This chain's CDR3 is CASSGTGPEEKLFF. CDR3 nucleotides: TGTGCCAGCAGTGGGACAGGCCCCGAGGAAAAACTGTTTTTT.